This T cell receptor (beta chain) is from a study of T cell changes during pregnancy in multiple sclerosis. The repertoire was sequenced with immunoSEQ multiplex PCR; TCRdb's copy has only in-frame clones and lacks some. The data hold approximately 44,000 clones, with around 90% observed a single time. Germline CDR1 reads SGHTA; CDR2 reads FQGNSA. The CDR3 consists of 12 residues. V was cut by 6 bases and J by 10 bases, with 13 bases left in between. The chain couples TRBV7-2 to TRBJ2-1; maybe TRBD2 (5 bases). The sequences come from CD4+ T cells from peripheral blood mononuclear cells, collected before pregnancy. The TCR was taken from a female donor with multiple sclerosis, enrolled in a pregnancy study. The CDR3 spells CASRTLVYEQFF. CDR3 in DNA: TGTGCCAGCAGAACACTAGTTTACGAGCAGTTCTTC. Full variable domain (missing parts from reference TRBV7-2 and TRBJ2-1): GAGVSQSPSNKVTEKGKDVELRCDPISGHTALYWYRQSLGQGLEFLIYFQGNSAPDKSGLPSDRFSAERTGGSVSTLTIQRTQQEDSAVYLCASRTLVYEQFFGPGTRLTVL.